The 7 T cell receptor beta chains listed next were all sequenced from one sample in a study of low-dose radiotherapy and immunotherapy resistance in tumors. TCR amplification used roughly 18 PCR cycles, a constant-region primer and a V-primer adapter. One entry per CDR3 protein results from TCRdb running MiXCR on the reads. Of about 47,000 distinct CDR3 sequences listed, approximately 12% were seen once; the top ten hold about 6%. Time point of the sample: before trial treatment. The sample was PBMCs, taken before treatment. These receptors all come from a female donor with ovarian cancer.

This clonotype came up many times. The chain uses TRBV5-1 and TRBJ2-1; D is undetermined. V shed 0 bases and J shed 9 bases, with 13 bases lying between them. The CDR3 loop spans 14 amino acids. Germline-derived CDR1 and CDR2 are SGHRS and YFSETQ. CDR3 loop: CASSLALEPGEQFF. The CDR3 region has the DNA TGCGCCAGCAGCTTGGCCCTGGAACCGGGTGAGCAGTTCTTC. Full variable domain (missing parts from reference TRBV5-1 and TRBJ2-1): KAGVTQTPRYLIKTRGQQVTLSCSPISGHRSVSWYQQTPGQGLQFLFEYFSETQRNKGNFPGRFSGRQFSNSRSEMNVSTLELGDSALYLCASSLALEPGEQFFGPGTRLTVL.

This clonotype was counted at least ten times. The chain couples TRBV30 to TRBJ1-2, with 7 bases matching TRBD1. The ends lost 2 bases at V and 8 bases at J; junction bases unmatched: 8. Germline loops: CDR1 GTSNPN, CDR2 SVGIG (reference sequence). The CDR3 spans 13 residues. The CDR3 region has the DNA TGTGCCTGGAGTTCTGGGACAGTGGGCGGCTACACCTTC. This codes for CAWSSGTVGGYTF.

The rearrangement links TRBV15 to TRBJ1-1; no reliable D call. Deletions cut 0 bases from V and 0 bases from J, with 2 bases between. Germline assignment: CDR1 LNHNV and CDR2 YYDKDF (reference sequence). The CDR3 sequence is 13 residues long. CDR3 nucleotides: TGTGCCACCAGCAGAGAGTTGAACACTGAAGCTTTCTTT. This translates into CATSRELNTEAFF.

In its sample, this clonotype was seen many times. The chain joins TRBV6-2 or TRBV6-3 to TRBJ2-1; 8 bases are a match to TRBD2. Germline V CDR1 and CDR2: MNHEY, SVGEGT. V lost 7 bases and J lost 1; bases outside the gene matches: 9. This CDR3 is 16 amino acids long. CDR3 DNA: TGTGCCAGCACTCCTTTACTAGCGGCTTCCTACAATGAGCAGTTCTTC. It is translated as CASTPLLAASYNEQFF.

This clonotype has at least ten counts. This sequence joins TRBV5-6 and TRBJ2-7, with D perhaps TRBD1 (5 bases). CDR1 is SGHDT, CDR2 YYEEEE, per germline. There are 13 residues in the CDR3. The V end was cut by 0 bases, the J end by 1 base, with 5 bases between. The CDR3 here is CASSLGQSYEQYF. The CDR3 nucleotides read TGTGCCAGCAGCTTGGGACAGTCCTACGAGCAGTACTTC.

Many counts were recorded for this clonotype. The rearrangement links TRBV5-6 to TRBJ1-2; tentative D call: TRBD1 (5 bases). The CDR3 is made up of 13 amino acids. V lost 1 base and J 4 bases, leaving 8 bases between the germline ends. Looked up from germline, CDR1 is SGHDT and CDR2 is YYEEEE. CDR3 in amino acids: CASSLQGLYGYTF. CDR3 DNA sequence: TGTGCCAGCAGCTTGCAGGGCCTCTATGGCTACACCTTC.

The chain is built from TRBV12-5 and TRBJ2-2; D is uncertain. Germline CDR1 and CDR2: LGHNT and FRNRAP. The ends were cut back, 2 bases at V and 5 bases at J, with 6 bases in the middle. The CDR3 covers 13 residues. The CDR3 loop is CASGLRETGELFF. CDR3 DNA sequence: TGTGCTAGTGGTTTGAGGGAAACCGGGGAGCTGTTTTTT. Full variable domain (missing parts from reference TRBV12-5 and TRBJ2-2): DARVTQTPRHKVTEMGQEVTMRCQPILGHNTVFWYRQTMMQGLELLAYFRNRAPLDDSGMPKDRFSAEMPDATLATLKIQPSEPRDSAVYFCASGLRETGELFFGEGSRLTVL.